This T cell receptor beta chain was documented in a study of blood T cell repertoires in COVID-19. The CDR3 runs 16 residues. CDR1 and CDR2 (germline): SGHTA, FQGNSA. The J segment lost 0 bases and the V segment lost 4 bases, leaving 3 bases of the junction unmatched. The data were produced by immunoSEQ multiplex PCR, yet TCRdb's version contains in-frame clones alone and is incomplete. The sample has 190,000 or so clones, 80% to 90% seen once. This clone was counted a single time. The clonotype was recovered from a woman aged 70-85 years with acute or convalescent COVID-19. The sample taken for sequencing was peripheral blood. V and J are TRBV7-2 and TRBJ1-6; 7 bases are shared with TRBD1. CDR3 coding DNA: TGTGCCAGCAGCTGGGGACAGAGCTCCTATAATTCACCCCTCCACTTT. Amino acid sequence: CASSWGQSSYNSPLHF.